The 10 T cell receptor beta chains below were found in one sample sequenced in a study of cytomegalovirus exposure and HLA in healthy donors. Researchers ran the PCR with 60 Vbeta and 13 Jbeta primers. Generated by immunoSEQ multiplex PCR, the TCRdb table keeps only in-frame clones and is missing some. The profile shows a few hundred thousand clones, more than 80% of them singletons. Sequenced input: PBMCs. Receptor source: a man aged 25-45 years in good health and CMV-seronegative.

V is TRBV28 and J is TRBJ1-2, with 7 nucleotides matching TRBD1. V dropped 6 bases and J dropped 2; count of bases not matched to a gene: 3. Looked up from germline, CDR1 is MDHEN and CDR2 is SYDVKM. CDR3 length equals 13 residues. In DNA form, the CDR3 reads TGTGCCAGCAGGGAGGGACAGAACTATGGCTACACCTTC. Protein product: CASREGQNYGYTF.

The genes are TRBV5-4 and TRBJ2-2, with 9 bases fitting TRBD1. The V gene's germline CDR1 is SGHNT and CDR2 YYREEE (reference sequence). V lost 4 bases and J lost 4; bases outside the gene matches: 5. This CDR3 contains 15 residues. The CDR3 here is CASSVGTGITGELFF. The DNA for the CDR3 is TGTGCCAGCAGCGTCGGGACAGGGATCACCGGGGAGCTGTTTTTT.

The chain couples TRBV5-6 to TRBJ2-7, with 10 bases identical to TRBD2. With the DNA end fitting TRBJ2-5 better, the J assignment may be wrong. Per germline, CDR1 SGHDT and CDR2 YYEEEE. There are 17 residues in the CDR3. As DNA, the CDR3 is TGTGCCAGCAGCTTGGCTCTAGCGGGGGTCCTCCAAGAGACCCAGTACTTC. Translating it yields CASSLALAGVLQETQYF.

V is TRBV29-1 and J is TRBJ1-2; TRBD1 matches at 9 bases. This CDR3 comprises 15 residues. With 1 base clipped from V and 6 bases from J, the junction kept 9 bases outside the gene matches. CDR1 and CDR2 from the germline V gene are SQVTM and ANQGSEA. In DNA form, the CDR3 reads TGCAGCGTTGAAGGGGGACAGGGAAGGGAGGATGGCTACACCTTC. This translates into CSVEGGQGREDGYTF. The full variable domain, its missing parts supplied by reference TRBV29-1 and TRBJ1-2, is SAVISQKPSRDICQRGTSLTIQCQVDSQVTMMFWYRQQPGQSLTLIATANQGSEATYESGFVIDKFPISRPNLTFSTLTVSNMSPEDSSIYLCSVEGGQGREDGYTFGSGTRLTVV.

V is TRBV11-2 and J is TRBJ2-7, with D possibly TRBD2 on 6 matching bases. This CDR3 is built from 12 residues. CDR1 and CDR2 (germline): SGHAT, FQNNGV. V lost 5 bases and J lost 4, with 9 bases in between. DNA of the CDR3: TGTGCCAGCAGCCCCCGGGGGTACGAGCAGTACTTC. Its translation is CASSPRGYEQYF.

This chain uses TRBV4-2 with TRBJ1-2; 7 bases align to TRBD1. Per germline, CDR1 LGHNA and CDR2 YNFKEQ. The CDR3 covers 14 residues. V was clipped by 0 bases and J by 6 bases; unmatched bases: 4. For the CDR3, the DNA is TGTGCCAGCAGCCAAGACGACAGGGCCAATGGCTACACCTTC. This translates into CASSQDDRANGYTF.

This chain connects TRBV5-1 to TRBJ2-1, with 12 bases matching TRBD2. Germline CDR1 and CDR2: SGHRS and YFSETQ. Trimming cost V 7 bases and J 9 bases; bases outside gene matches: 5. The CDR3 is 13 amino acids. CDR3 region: CASRSLAGGEQFF. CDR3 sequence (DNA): TGCGCCAGCCGATCACTAGCGGGGGGTGAGCAGTTCTTC.

The CDR3, as DNA: TGCGCCAGCAGCCAAGATAGGGGGTCTCTTTACAATGAGCAGTTCTTC. Protein product: CASSQDRGSLYNEQFF. J is TRBJ2-1 and V is TRBV4-3; maybe TRBD1 (6 bases). This CDR3 region has 16 residues. Deletions cut 0 bases from V and 4 bases from J, with 13 bases between. Germline CDR1 and CDR2: LGHNA and YSLEER.

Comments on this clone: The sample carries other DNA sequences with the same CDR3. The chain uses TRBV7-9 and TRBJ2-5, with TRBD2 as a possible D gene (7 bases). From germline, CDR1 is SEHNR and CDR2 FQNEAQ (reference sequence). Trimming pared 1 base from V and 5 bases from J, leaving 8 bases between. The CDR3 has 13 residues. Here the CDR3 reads CASSLGGGETQYF. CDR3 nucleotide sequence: TGTGCCAGCAGCTTAGGGGGGGGCGAGACCCAGTACTTC.

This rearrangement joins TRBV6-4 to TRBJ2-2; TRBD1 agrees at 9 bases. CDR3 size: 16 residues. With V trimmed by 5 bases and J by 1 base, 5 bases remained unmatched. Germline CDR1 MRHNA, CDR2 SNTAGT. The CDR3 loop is CASSSGTGMNTGELFF. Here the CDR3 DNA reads TGTGCCAGCAGTTCCGGGACAGGGATGAACACCGGGGAGCTGTTTTTT.